This TCR beta chain stems from a study of blood T cell repertoires in COVID-19. Study in general: Researchers got acute and convalescent COVID-19 samples from the United States, Italy and Spain.

CDR1 is SGHVS and CDR2 is FNYEAQ in the germline V gene. Trimming took 5 bases from V and 1 from J; bases not matched to a gene: 5. The CDR3 has 15 residues. This clone was seen a few times. In the authors' methods: Nucleated cell number was recorded as an estimate derived from reference gene primer amplification. Repertoires were generated with immunoSEQ multiplex PCR, while TCRdb's copy carries only in-frame clones and drops some. That table gives V, J and clone size, and the DNA gave D and trimming. The profile shows a few hundred thousand clones, around 88% of them singletons. The sequenced sample was PBMCs or T cells enriched from blood (not recorded which). The receptor was derived from a woman aged 25 to 39 who had been exposed to COVID-19. The chain links TRBV7-6 to TRBJ2-1; 7 bases map to TRBD1. CDR3 protein: CASSPRQGSYNEQFF. CDR3 in DNA: TGTGCCAGCAGCCCCAGACAGGGTTCCTACAATGAGCAGTTCTTC. Complete variable domain (other parts from reference TRBV7-6 and TRBJ2-1): GAGVSQSPRYKVTKRGQDVALRCDPISGHVSLYWYRQALGQGPEFLTYFNYEAQQDKSGLPNDRFSAERPEGSISTLTIQRTEQRDSAMYRCASSPRQGSYNEQFFGPGTRLTVL.